Reported below is one T cell receptor beta chain. The antigen is unknown. These data are taken from a study of T cell responses to AZD1222 COVID-19 vaccine. Study findings and constraints: No repertoire was sampled before or during the peak T cell response, only after it.

The germline V and J ends were trimmed by 3 bases and 1 base, with 15 bases remaining between them. Germline CDR1 and CDR2: WSHSY and SAAADI. CDR3 length equals 16 residues. The method was immunoSEQ multiplex PCR; TCRdb's version includes in-frame clones alone and lacks a portion of them. This table holds approximately 150,000 clones, around nine tenths found once. This specimen consisted of peripheral blood, obtained on day 0 of AZD1222 vaccination. The chain joins TRBV10-2 to TRBJ1-1, with D hard to call. The clonotype was recovered from an adult in good health. Written as DNA, the CDR3 is TGCGCCAGCAGTGATCTTTTCCCGATCTCGAACACTGAAGCTTTCTTT. It yields the protein CASSDLFPISNTEAFF.